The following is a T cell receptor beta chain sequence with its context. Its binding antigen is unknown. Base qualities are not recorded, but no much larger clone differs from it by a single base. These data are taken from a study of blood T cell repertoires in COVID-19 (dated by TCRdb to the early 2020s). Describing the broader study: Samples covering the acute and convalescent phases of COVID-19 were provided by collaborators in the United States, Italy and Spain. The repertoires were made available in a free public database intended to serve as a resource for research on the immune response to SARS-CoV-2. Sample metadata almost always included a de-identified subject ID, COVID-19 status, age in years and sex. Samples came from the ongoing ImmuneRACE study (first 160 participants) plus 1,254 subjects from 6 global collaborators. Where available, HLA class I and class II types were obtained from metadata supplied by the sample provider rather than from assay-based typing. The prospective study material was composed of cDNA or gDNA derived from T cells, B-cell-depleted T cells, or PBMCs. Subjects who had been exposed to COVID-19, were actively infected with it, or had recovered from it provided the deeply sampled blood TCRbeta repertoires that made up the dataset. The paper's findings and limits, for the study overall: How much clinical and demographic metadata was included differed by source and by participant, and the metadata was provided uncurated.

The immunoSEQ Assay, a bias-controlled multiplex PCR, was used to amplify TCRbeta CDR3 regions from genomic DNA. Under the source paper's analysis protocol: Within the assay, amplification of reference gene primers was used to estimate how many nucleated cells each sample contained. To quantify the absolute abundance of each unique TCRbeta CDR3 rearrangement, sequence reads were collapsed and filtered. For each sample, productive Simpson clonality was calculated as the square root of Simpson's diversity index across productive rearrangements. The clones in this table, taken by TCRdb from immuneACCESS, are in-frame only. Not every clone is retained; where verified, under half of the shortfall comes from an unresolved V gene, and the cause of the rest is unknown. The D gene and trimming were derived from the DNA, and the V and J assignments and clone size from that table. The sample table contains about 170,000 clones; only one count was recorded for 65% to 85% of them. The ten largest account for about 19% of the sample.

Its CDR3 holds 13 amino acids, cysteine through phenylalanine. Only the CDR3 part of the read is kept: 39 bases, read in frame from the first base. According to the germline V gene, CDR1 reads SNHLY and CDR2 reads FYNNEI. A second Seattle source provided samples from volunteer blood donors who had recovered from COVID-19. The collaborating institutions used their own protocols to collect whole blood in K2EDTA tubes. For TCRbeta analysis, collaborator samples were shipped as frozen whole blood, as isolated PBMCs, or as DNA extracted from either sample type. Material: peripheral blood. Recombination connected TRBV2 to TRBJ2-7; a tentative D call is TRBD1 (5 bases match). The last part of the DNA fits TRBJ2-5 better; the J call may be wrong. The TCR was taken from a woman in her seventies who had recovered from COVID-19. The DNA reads TGTGCCAGCAGTCAGGGATTCCAAGAGACCCAGTACTTC. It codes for CASSQGFQETQYF.